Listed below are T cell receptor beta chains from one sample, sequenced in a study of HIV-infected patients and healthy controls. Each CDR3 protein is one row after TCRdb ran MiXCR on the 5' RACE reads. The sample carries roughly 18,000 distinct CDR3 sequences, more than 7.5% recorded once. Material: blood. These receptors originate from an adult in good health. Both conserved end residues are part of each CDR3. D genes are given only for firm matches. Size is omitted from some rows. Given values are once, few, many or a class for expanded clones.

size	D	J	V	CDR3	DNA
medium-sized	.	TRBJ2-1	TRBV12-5	CASGPSRSYNEQFF	TGTGCTAGTGGCCCCTCCCGCTCCTACAATGAGCAGTTCTTC
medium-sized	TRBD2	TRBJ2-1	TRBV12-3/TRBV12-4	CASSPVAGPYNEQFF	TGTGCCAGCAGTCCCGTAGCGGGCCCCTACAATGAGCAGTTCTTC
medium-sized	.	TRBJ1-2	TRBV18	CASSPPSVSYGYTF	TGTGCCAGCTCACCACCCTCCGTCTCCTATGGCTACACCTTC
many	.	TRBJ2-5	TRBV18	CASSRTVDKVGTQYF	TGTGCCAGCTCTCGCACCGTCGATAAAGTTGGGACCCAGTACTTC
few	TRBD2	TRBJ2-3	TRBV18	CASSLGLAAGTPRSTDTQYF	TGTGCCAGCTCCCTCGGACTAGCAGCTGGGACCCCAAGGTCCACAGATACGCAGTATTTT
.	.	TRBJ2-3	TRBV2	CASMNRAGEVTDTQYF	TGTGCCAGCATGAATCGGGCAGGGGAGGTCACAGATACGCAGTATTTT
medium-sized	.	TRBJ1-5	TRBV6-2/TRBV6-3	CASSRGSPNQPQHF	TGTGCCAGCAGTCGGGGCAGCCCCAATCAGCCCCAGCATTTT
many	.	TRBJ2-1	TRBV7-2	CASSPVRGVEQFF	TGTGCCAGCAGCCCCGTACGGGGCGTTGAGCAGTTCTTC
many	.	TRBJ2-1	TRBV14	CASSQYRFNEQFF	TGTGCCAGCAGCCAGTATCGGTTCAATGAGCAGTTCTTC
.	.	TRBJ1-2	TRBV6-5	CASTDAAGLGYTF	TGTGCCAGCACCGACGCCGCAGGTCTTGGCTACACCTTC
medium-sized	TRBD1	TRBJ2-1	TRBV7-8	CASSRGQDEQFF	TGTGCCAGCAGCCGAGGACAGGATGAGCAGTTCTTC
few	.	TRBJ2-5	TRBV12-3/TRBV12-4	CASSHETGLPRGAQYF	TGTGCCAGCAGCCACGAGACGGGACTCCCAAGGGGGGCCCAGTACTTC
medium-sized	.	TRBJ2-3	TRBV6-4	CASSGQVSSTDTQYF	TGTGCCAGCAGTGGACAGGTTTCTAGCACAGATACGCAGTATTTT
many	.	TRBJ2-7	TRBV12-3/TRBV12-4	CASSFGQAYEQYF	TGTGCCAGCAGTTTTGGCCAAGCCTACGAGCAGTACTTC
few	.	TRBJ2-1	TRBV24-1	CATSVRDSRSSYNEQFF	TGTGCCACCAGTGTTCGGGACTCCCGGAGCTCCTACAATGAGCAGTTCTTC
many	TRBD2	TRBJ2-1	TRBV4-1	CASSRSRLAGGIEERNEQFF	TGCGCCAGCAGTCGATCAAGACTAGCGGGAGGGATCGAGGAGCGGAATGAGCAGTTCTTC
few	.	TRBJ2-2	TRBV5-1	CASSLDMDSRYTGELFF	TGCGCCAGCAGCTTGGATATGGACAGCCGTTACACCGGGGAGCTGTTTTTT
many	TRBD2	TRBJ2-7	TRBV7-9	CASSQKGLASYEQYF	TGTGCCAGCAGCCAAAAGGGACTAGCATCCTACGAGCAGTACTTC
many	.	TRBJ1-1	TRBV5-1	CASRWTHWNTEAFF	TGCGCCAGCAGGTGGACCCACTGGAACACTGAAGCTTTCTTT
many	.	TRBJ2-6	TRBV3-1	CASSPTGAYGANVLTF	TGTGCCAGCAGCCCCACGGGTGCGTATGGGGCCAACGTCCTGACTTTC
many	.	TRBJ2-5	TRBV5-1	CASSLQFVDSGETQYF	TGCGCCAGCAGCTTACAGTTTGTGGACAGCGGAGAGACCCAGTACTTC
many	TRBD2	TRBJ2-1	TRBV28	CASSHSPRLASNGSSYNEQFF	TGTGCCAGCAGTCACTCGCCCCGACTAGCGTCCAACGGAAGCTCCTACAATGAGCAGTTCTTC
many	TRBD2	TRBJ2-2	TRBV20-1	CSALAGGNTGELFF	TGCAGTGCACTGGCGGGAGGTAACACCGGGGAGCTGTTTTTT
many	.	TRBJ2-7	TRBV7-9	CASSDLGRAYEQYF	TGTGCCAGCAGCGATCTCGGCCGGGCCTACGAGCAGTACTTC
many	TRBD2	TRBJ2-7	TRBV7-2	CASSPMELAGAEQYF	TGTGCCAGCAGCCCAATGGAACTAGCGGGAGCCGAGCAGTACTTC